The source of this T cell receptor beta chain is a study of cytomegalovirus exposure and HLA in healthy donors. General study findings and limits: Because they were indistinguishable, some V segments, including TRBV6-2 and TRBV6-3, were excluded. CMV antigen specificity of three CMV-associated chains was confirmed in vitro. A reported reduction in N-insertions relative to the roughly 710-donor mean was seen in an Asian-associated ancestry cluster in a later analysis. Across all donors, roughly uniform sequencing depth was an assumption of the presence/absence analyses.

The CDR3 runs to 12 residues. Germline values: CDR1 WSHSY, CDR2 SAAADI. Trimming left V 7 bases short and J 1 base short, with 7 bases between. As for this clone: The antigen remains undetermined.

Researchers ran the PCR with 60 Vbeta and 13 Jbeta primers. The assay was immunoSEQ multiplex PCR, and TCRdb's table has in-frame clones only and misses some. Of around 140,000 clones listed, about 70% are singletons. The chain is built from TRBV10-2 and TRBJ2-5; D is undetermined. Sequences were obtained from PBMCs. This clonotype was sampled from a woman aged 40 to 49 in good health and CMV-seronegative. Here the CDR3 reads CASMQIQETQYF. In nucleotides, the CDR3 is TGCGCCAGCATGCAGATCCAAGAGACCCAGTACTTC.